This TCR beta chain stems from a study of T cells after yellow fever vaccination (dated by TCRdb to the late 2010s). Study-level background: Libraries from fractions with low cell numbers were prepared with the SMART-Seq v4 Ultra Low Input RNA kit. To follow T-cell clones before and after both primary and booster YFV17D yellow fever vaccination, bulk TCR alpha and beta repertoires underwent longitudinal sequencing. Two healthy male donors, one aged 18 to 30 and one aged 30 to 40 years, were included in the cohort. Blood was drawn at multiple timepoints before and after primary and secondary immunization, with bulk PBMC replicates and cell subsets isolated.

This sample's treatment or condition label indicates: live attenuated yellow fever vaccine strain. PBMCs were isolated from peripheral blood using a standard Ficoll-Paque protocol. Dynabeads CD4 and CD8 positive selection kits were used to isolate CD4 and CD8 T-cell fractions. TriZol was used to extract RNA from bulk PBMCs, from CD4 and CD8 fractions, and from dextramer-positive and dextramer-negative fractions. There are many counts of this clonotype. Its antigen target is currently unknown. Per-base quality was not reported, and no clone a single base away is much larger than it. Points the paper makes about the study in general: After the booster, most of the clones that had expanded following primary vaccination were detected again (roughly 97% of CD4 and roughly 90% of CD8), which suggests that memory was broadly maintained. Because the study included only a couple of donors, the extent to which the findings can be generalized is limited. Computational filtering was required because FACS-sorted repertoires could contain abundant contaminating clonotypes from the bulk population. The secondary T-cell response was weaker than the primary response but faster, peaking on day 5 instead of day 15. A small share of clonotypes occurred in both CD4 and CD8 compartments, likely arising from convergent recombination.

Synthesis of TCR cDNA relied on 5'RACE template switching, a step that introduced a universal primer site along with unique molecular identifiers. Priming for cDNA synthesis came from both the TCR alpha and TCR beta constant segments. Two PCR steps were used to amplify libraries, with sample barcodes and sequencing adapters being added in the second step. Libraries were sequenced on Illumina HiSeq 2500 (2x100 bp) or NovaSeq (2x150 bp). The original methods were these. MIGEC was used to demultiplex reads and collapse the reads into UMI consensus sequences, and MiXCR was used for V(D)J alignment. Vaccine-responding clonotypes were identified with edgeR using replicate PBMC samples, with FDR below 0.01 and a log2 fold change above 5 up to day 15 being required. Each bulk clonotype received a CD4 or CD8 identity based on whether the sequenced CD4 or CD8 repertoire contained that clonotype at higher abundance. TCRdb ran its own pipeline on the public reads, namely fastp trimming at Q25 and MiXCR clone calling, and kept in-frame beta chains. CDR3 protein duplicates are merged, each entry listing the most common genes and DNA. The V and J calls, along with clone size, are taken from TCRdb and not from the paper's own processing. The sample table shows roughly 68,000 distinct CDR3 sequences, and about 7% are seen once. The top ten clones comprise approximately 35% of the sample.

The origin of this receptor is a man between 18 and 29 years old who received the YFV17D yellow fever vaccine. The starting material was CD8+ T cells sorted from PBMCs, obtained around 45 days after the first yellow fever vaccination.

The DNA reads as follows: TGTGCCAGCAGCTTAGTTCTGGCGGGGGGGCCCGACTACACAGATACGCAGTATTTT. This encodes CASSLVLAGGPDYTDTQYF. Recombination joined TRBV11-1 with TRBJ2-3; the junction holds 9 bases that match TRBD2. Compared with germline, V lacks 1 base and J lacks 2 bases; bases without a gene match: 13. The CDR3 holds 19 amino acids from the cysteine to the phenylalanine. Left in the record is the CDR3 DNA by itself, 57 bases read in frame from the first base. CDR1 and CDR2 (SGHAT, FQDESV) derive from the germline V gene (reference sequence).